Following are 23 T cell receptor beta chains from one sample sequenced in a study of blood T cell repertoires in COVID-19. Method: immunoSEQ multiplex PCR; TCRdb's copy keeps in-frame clones and lacks some. The data hold hundreds of thousands of clones, with 85% to 90% observed a single time. The sequenced material came from peripheral blood. The source of these receptors is a man younger than 35 with COVID-19, enrolled during active disease.

The CDR3 bases are TGTGCCAGCAGCTTAGGTGAGGCCACTACGAAGTTCTTC. This translates into CASSLGEATTKFF. V gene TRBV7-6 combines with J gene TRBJ2-1; no definite D call. The germline gives CDR1 SGHVS, CDR2 FNYEAQ. V lost 1 base and J 14 bases, leaving 15 bases between the germline ends. This CDR3 is 13 amino acids long.

The chain combines TRBV5-1 with TRBJ2-7, with D possibly TRBD1 on 6 matching bases. Trimming left V 7 bases short and J 5 bases short, with 19 bases between. The V gene's germline CDR1 is SGHRS and CDR2 YFSETQ. This CDR3 comprises 14 residues. The chain's CDR3 is CASSPGVNSNEQYF. The CDR3 nucleotides read TGCGCCAGCTCCCCAGGGGTCAATAGCAACGAGCAGTACTTC.

The V gene is TRBV6-1, the J gene TRBJ2-7, with a tentative D call TRBD2 (5 bases). The V gene's germline CDR1 is MNHNS and CDR2 SASEGT. Trimming left V 2 bases short and J 3 bases short, with 8 bases between. The CDR3 length is 13 residues. The CDR3: CASSETRDYEQYF. As DNA, the CDR3 is TGTGCCAGCAGTGAAACTCGGGACTACGAGCAGTACTTC.

The chain joins TRBV2 to TRBJ1-2; the D is unclear. V was trimmed by 4 bases and J by 1 base, leaving 7 bases between them. This CDR3 spans 13 amino acids. Germline lookup yields CDR1 SNHLY and CDR2 FYNNEI. The CDR3 DNA sequence: TGTGCCAGCAGTGGCGGTGATAACTATGGCTACACCTTC. Translating gives CASSGGDNYGYTF. Using reference TRBV2 and TRBJ1-2 for the parts outside the CDR3, the full variable domain is EPEVTQTPSHQVTQMGQEVILRCVPISNHLYFYWYRQILGQKVEFLVSFYNNEISEKSEIFDDQFSVERPDGSNFTLKIRSTKLEDSAMYFCASSGGDNYGYTFGSGTRLTVV.

V and J are TRBV5-1 and TRBJ1-1; 7 nucleotides match TRBD1. The CDR3 contains 15 residues. Germline CDR1 is SGHRS and CDR2 is YFSETQ. V shed 4 bases, J shed 0 bases, and the junction held 6 bases outside the gene matches. CDR3 coding DNA: TGCGCCAGCAGCAGACAGGGCAACATGAACACTGAAGCTTTCTTT. Amino acids: CASSRQGNMNTEAFF.

The V call is TRBV2, the J call TRBJ2-7; a possible D gene is TRBD1 (6 bases). Germline V gives CDR1 SNHLY, CDR2 FYNNEI. The CDR3 covers 12 residues. Trimming removed 5 bases at V and 4 bases at J, with 9 bases between. CDR3 DNA: TGTGCCAGCAGTTGGACAGAATACGAGCAGTACTTC. Encoded protein: CASSWTEYEQYF.

CDR3 nucleotides: TGTGCCAGCAGCTTGACAGGGGGCAGAGAGCAGTACTTC. Encoded protein: CASSLTGGREQYF. This chain connects TRBV5-6 to TRBJ2-7; 9 nucleotides agree with TRBD1. Germline loops: CDR1 SGHDT, CDR2 YYEEEE. Trimming at V came to 1 base and at J to 7 bases, leaving 3 bases not matched to a gene. This CDR3 has 13 amino acids.

To note about this clone: Within the sample, other DNA sequences also encode this same CDR3. V gene TRBV7-9 combines with J gene TRBJ1-3; 11 bases fit TRBD1. J was trimmed by 6 bases and V by 5 bases; bases with no gene match: 3. Germline assignment: CDR1 SEHNR and CDR2 FQNEAQ (reference sequence). The CDR3 has 14 amino acids. CDR3 loop: CASSLGQGANTIYF. CDR3 in DNA: TGTGCCAGCAGCCTAGGACAGGGGGCAAACACCATATATTTT.

The chain couples TRBV2 to TRBJ1-4, with D possibly being TRBD1 (5 bases). Trimming removed 1 base from V and 5 bases from J, with 11 bases in between. The CDR3 has 15 residues. Germline values: CDR1 SNHLY, CDR2 FYNNEI. The CDR3 here is CASSEGQFVNEKLFF. CDR3 DNA: TGTGCCAGCAGTGAAGGACAGTTCGTGAATGAAAAACTGTTTTTT.

This clone was observed a single time. The chain uses TRBV7-7 and TRBJ2-5; TRBD2 matches at 12 bases. Trimming cost V 4 bases and J 5 bases; bases outside gene matches: 5. The CDR3 extends over 15 amino acids. Per germline, CDR1 SSHAT and CDR2 FNYEAQ (reference sequence). The CDR3 coding sequence is TGTGCCAGCAGCTATGGGACTAGCGGGTTGGAGACCCAGTACTTC. Translating gives CASSYGTSGLETQYF.

In DNA, the CDR3 is TGTGCCAGCAGCCGTGGGACAGGGGGCGATATAATGGATGAAAAACTGTTTTTT. It specifies CASSRGTGGDIMDEKLFF. The rearrangement links TRBV3-1 (or the pseudogene TRBV3-2) to TRBJ1-4, with 12 bases lining up with TRBD1. The length of the CDR3 is 18 residues. The trim removed 4 bases at V and 6 bases at J, leaving 12 bases unmatched. In germline, CDR1 is LGHDT, CDR2 YNNKEL (reference sequence).

V and J are TRBV21-1 and TRBJ1-5; TRBD1 is the table's D call and was not checked against the DNA. TRBV21-1 is reported as a pseudogene. The CDR3 loop spans 15 amino acids. The chain's CDR3 is CASKLSGQGNQPQHF. CDR3 nucleotide sequence: TGTGCCAGCAAGCTTTCGGGACAGGGGAATCAGCCCCAGCATTTT.

This chain joins TRBV14 and TRBJ1-1, with unresolved D. Looked up from germline, CDR1 is SGHDN and CDR2 is FVKESK. V lost 3 bases, J lost 0 bases, and 11 bases lay in between. The CDR3 runs 15 residues. The CDR3 sequence: CASSHSNSMNTEAFF. In nucleotides, the CDR3 is TGTGCCAGCAGCCATAGTAACAGTATGAACACTGAAGCTTTCTTT.

The chain joins TRBV3-1 (or the pseudogene TRBV3-2) to TRBJ1-3; D remains unclear. Germline CDR1 reads LGHDT; CDR2 reads YNNKEL (reference sequence). V was pared by 5 bases and J by 0 bases, with 8 bases between. This CDR3 region has 14 residues. DNA for the CDR3: TGTGCCAGCAGCGATTGGCCCTCTGGAAACACCATATATTTT. Its translation is CASSDWPSGNTIYF.

This chain links TRBV9 with TRBJ2-1; no clear D. The CDR3 is 15 amino acids. From germline, CDR1 is SGDLS and CDR2 YYNGEE. V lost 4 bases and J lost 6, with 17 bases in between. The CDR3 DNA follows: TGTGCCAGCAGCCCGGTAATAGTGGGCCGCAATGAGCAGTTCTTC. Its protein product is CASSPVIVGRNEQFF.

This rearrangement joins TRBV5-1 to TRBJ2-2; 13 bases match TRBD2. The CDR3 is 15 residues long. CDR1 and CDR2 from the germline V gene are SGHRS and YFSETQ. With 4 bases clipped from V and 5 bases from J, the junction kept 2 bases outside the gene matches. CDR3 nucleotide sequence: TGCGCCAGCAGCGGGGGACTAGCGGGGACCGGGGAGCTGTTTTTT. Residues: CASSGGLAGTGELFF.

J is TRBJ2-2 and V is TRBV5-4, with 10 positions matching TRBD1. V lost 0 bases, J lost 6 bases, and 8 bases stayed unmatched. The CDR3 contains 17 residues. Germline V CDR1 and CDR2: SGHNT, YYREEE (reference sequence). The CDR3: CASSLVHGQGVAGELFF. In DNA form, the CDR3 reads TGTGCCAGCAGCTTGGTACATGGACAGGGGGTGGCCGGGGAGCTGTTTTTT.

This chain uses TRBV25-1 with TRBJ2-5; 8 nucleotides align to TRBD2. CDR1 and CDR2 (germline): MGHDK, SYGVNS. The length of the CDR3 is 14 residues. V gave up 3 bases and J gave up 5 bases; unmatched junction bases: 5. Written as DNA, the CDR3 is TGTGCCAGCAGTGACCCCGGGGGGGTTGAGACCCAGTACTTC. Its translation: CASSDPGGVETQYF.

The chain carries TRBV18 and TRBJ1-4; D remains ambiguous. V was clipped by 0 bases and J by 4 bases, with 6 bases between them. Germline CDR1 KGHSH, CDR2 LQKENI. This CDR3 is 14 amino acids long. DNA of the CDR3: TGTGCCAGCTCACCACCGAGAAGTAATGAAAAACTGTTTTTT. Residues: CASSPPRSNEKLFF. The full variable domain, its missing parts supplied by reference TRBV18 and TRBJ1-4, is NAGVMQNPRHLVRRRGQEARLRCSPMKGHSHVYWYRQLPEEGLKFMVYLQKENIIDESGMPKERFSAEFPKEGPSILRIQQVVRGDSAAYFCASSPPRSNEKLFFGSGTQLSVL.

The chain is built from TRBV6-6 and TRBJ1-5; no clear D gene. Germline lookup yields CDR1 MNHNY and CDR2 SVGAGI (reference sequence). The CDR3 extends over 14 amino acids. Between the trimmed V and J ends, which lost 3 bases and 0 bases, there was a span of 6 bases. The CDR3 spells CASSYRDSNQPQHF. The CDR3 DNA reads TGTGCCAGCAGTTATCGAGATAGCAATCAGCCCCAGCATTTT.

This clone was seen once. This chain connects TRBV5-5 to TRBJ1-1; unclear D gene. There are 13 residues in the CDR3. Germline CDR1 reads SGHKS; CDR2 reads YYEKEE (reference sequence). Trimming removed 5 bases at V and 5 bases at J, with 13 bases between. CDR3 in DNA: TGTGCCAGCAGGCCGACCGGAGGAACTGAAGCTTTCTTT. It translates to CASRPTGGTEAFF.

The CDR3 region has the DNA TGTGCCAGCAGTTCCCCTGCCAGCGGGAGAATGGCCGGGGAGCTGTTTTTT. It yields the protein CASSSPASGRMAGELFF. The rearrangement uses TRBV28 and TRBJ2-2, with 8 nucleotides matching TRBD2. Germline V gene sequence: CDR1 MDHEN, CDR2 SYDVKM. V shed 4 bases and J 6 bases; nucleotides not matched to a gene: 13. The CDR3 totals 17 residues.

The chain uses TRBV6-5 and TRBJ2-7, with 9 bases fitting TRBD2. Unmatched junction bases numbered 8, after V lost 2 bases and J lost 3 bases. CDR3 length equals 16 residues. Germline CDR1 and CDR2: MNHEY and SVGAGI. The CDR3 reads CASSYLSGSGVYEQYF. The CDR3 coding sequence is TGTGCCAGCAGTTACCTTAGCGGGAGTGGGGTCTACGAGCAGTACTTC.